The present T cell receptor beta chain was sequenced within a study of T cell repertoires in cytomegalovirus infection. Overall study context: CMV infection together with matching HLA type was indicated by public TCR beta signatures.

TCRdb re-called the reads through MiXCR, storing one row per CDR3 protein. The table records under 800,000 distinct CDR3 sequences, roughly a quarter of them present only once. CDR1 and CDR2 (germline): MNHEY, SVGAGI. Trimming removed 6 bases from V and 5 bases from J, with 19 bases in between. The CDR3 has 15 amino acids. Study-level results: Cumulative public TCR beta family frequency identified carriers of CMV plus the relevant HLA.

There are many counts of this clonotype. Its antigen is as yet unknown. Sequences were obtained from CD8+ T cells from PBMCs. The receptor's source is a human donor in good health (CMV status not recorded). Some clones in this sample may be carry-over from other donors' samples. The chain recombines TRBV6-5 with TRBJ1-1; D possibly corresponds to TRBD1 (6 bases). CDR3 region: CASSDGGGLETEAFF. The CDR3 DNA follows: TGTGCCAGCAGCGACGGCGGGGGGCTGGAAACTGAAGCTTTCTTT.